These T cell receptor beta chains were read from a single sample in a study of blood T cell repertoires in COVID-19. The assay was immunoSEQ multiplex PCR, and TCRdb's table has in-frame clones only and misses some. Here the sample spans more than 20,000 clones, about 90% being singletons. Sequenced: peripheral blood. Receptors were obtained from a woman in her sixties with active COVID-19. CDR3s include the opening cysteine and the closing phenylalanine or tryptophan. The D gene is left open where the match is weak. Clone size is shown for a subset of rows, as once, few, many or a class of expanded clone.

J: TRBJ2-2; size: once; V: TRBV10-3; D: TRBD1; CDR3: CAISERPPGQGNTGELFF; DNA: TGTGCCATCAGTGAACGACCCCCGGGACAGGGGAACACCGGGGAGCTGTTTTTT
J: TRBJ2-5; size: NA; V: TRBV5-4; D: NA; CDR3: CASSFSNQETQYF; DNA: TGTGCCAGCAGCTTTTCCAACCAAGAGACCCAGTACTTC
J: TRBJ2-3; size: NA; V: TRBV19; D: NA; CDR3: CASSTPGDTDTQYF; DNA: TGTGCCAGTAGTACCCCGGGGGACACAGATACGCAGTATTTT
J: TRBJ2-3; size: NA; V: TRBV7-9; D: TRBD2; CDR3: CASSHAVSGRFTDTQYF; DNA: TGTGCCAGCAGCCATGCGGTTAGCGGGAGATTCACAGATACGCAGTATTTT
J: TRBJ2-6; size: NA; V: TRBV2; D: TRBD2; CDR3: CASSEAASGTGANVLTF; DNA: TGTGCCAGCAGTGAAGCGGCTAGCGGTACTGGGGCCAACGTCCTGACTTTC
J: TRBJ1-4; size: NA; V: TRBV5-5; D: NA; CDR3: CASSSNAIRTNEKLFF; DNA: TGTGCCAGCAGCTCAAACGCCATTCGGACTAATGAAAAACTGTTTTTT
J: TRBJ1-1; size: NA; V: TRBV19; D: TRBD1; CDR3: CASTPEDREVVAFF; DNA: TGTGCCAGTACCCCGGAGGACAGGGAGGTAGTTGCTTTCTTT
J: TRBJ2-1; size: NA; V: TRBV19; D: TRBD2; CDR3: CASSIGTSGEQFF; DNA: TGTGCCAGTAGTATAGGGACTAGTGGTGAGCAGTTCTTC
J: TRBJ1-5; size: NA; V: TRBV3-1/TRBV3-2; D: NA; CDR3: CASSQDRRRRGQPQHF; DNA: TGTGCCAGCAGCCAAGATCGGAGGCGGCGAGGCCAGCCCCAGCATTTT
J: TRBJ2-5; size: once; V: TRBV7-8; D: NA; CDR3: CASSKAGGTETQYF; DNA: TGTGCCAGCAGCAAAGCAGGGGGGACCGAGACCCAGTACTTC
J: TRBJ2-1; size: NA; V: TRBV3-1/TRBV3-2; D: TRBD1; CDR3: CASSSPGQGSHEQFF; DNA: TGTGCCAGCAGCTCACCGGGACAGGGTAGCCATGAGCAGTTCTTC
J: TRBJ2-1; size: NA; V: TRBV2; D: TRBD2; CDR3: CASSVGRAGVGGNEQFF; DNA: TGTGCCAGCAGTGTGGGTAGGGCGGGAGTGGGTGGCAATGAGCAGTTCTTC
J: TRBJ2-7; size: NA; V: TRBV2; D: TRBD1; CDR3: CASSNWDRVYEQYF; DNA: TGTGCCAGCAGTAACTGGGACAGAGTCTACGAGCAGTACTTC
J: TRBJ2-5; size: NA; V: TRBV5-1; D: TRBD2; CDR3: CASSPGTSGPQETQYF; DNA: TGCGCCAGCAGCCCCGGGACTAGCGGGCCCCAAGAGACCCAGTACTTC
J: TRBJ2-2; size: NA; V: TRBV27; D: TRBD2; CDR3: CASSFVAGSGGELFF; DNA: TGTGCCAGCAGTTTCGTAGCGGGTTCGGGGGGGGAGCTGTTTTTT
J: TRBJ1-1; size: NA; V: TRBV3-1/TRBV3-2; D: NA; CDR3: CASSPGQENEAFF; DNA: TGTGCCAGCAGCCCCGGACAAGAGAATGAAGCTTTCTTT
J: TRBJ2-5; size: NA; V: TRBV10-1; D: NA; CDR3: CASSNSGQQETQYF; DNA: TGCGCCAGCAGCAACTCCGGACAGCAAGAGACCCAGTACTTC
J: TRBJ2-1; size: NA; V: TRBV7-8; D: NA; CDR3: CASSLRFTGVTNEQFF; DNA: TGTGCCAGCAGCTTAAGGTTCACGGGGGTCACCAATGAGCAGTTCTTC
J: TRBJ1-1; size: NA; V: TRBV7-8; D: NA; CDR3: CASSLKRTTPTNMNTEAFF; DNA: TGTGCCAGCAGCTTAAAGCGGACTACTCCCACTAATATGAACACTGAAGCTTTCTTT
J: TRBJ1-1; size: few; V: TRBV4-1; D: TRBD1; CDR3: CASSLWTGPNTEAFF; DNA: TGCGCCAGCAGCCTCTGGACAGGGCCGAACACTGAAGCTTTCTTT